A selection of T cell receptor beta chains follows, all from one sample in a study of T cell responses to AZD1222 COVID-19 vaccine. The data were produced by immunoSEQ multiplex PCR, yet TCRdb's version contains in-frame clones alone and is incomplete. The sample yields 150,000 to 200,000 clones, roughly 90% seen once. This material consisted of peripheral blood, taken 28 days after the second AZD1222 dose. The source of these receptors is an adult who received the AZD1222 COVID-19 vaccine. CDR3s include the opening cysteine and the closing phenylalanine or tryptophan. A D gene is named only where the DNA matches it firmly. Clone size is not always given. Where it is, it says once, few, many or a class for expanded clones.

NA	TRBV10-3	NA	TRBJ2-7	CAISAGSYEQYF	TGTGCCATCAGTGCTGGCAGCTACGAGCAGTACTTC
NA	TRBV18	NA	TRBJ2-1	CASSPVGGGEQFF	TGTGCCAGCTCACCAGTGGGTGGGGGTGAGCAGTTCTTC
once	TRBV19	NA	TRBJ1-1	CASSTTAAMNTEAFF	TGTGCCAGTAGTACGACAGCGGCCATGAACACTGAAGCTTTCTTT
NA	TRBV2	TRBD2	TRBJ2-2	CASTPGLGGSGELFF	TGTGCCAGCACCCCGGGACTAGGGGGGTCCGGGGAGCTGTTTTTT
NA	TRBV9	NA	TRBJ2-6	CASSRNAGANVLTF	TGTGCCAGCAGCAGAAACGCAGGGGCCAACGTCCTGACTTTC
NA	TRBV9	NA	TRBJ1-3	CASSVAGSPGNTIYF	TGTGCCAGCAGCGTAGCTGGAAGTCCAGGAAACACCATATATTTT
NA	TRBV29-1	TRBD2	TRBJ2-7	CSARLAGMDEQYF	TGCAGCGCCAGACTAGCGGGAATGGATGAGCAGTACTTC
NA	TRBV9	NA	TRBJ2-1	CASSVAGLARDEQFF	TGTGCCAGCAGCGTAGCTGGGCTAGCACGCGATGAGCAGTTCTTC
NA	TRBV13	NA	TRBJ2-7	CASSPTRSYEQYF	TGTGCCAGCAGCCCTACTAGGAGCTACGAGCAGTACTTC
NA	TRBV5-4	TRBD2	TRBJ2-1	CASSLVAGENNEQFF	TGTGCCAGCAGCTTGGTGGCGGGGGAAAACAATGAGCAGTTCTTC
NA	TRBV6-2/TRBV6-3	NA	TRBJ1-1	CASSYIGGTEAFF	TGTGCCAGCAGTTACATAGGGGGTACTGAAGCTTTCTTT
NA	TRBV19	NA	TRBJ1-1	CASSDGWGLNTEAFF	TGTGCCAGTAGTGACGGGTGGGGCCTGAACACTGAAGCTTTCTTT
NA	TRBV7-9	NA	TRBJ1-1	CASSRSLNTEAFF	TGTGCCAGCAGCCGATCCCTGAACACTGAAGCTTTCTTT
few	TRBV5-1	NA	TRBJ2-3	CASRKRGGASTDTQYF	TGCGCCAGCCGCAAAAGGGGGGGAGCTAGCACAGATACGCAGTATTTT
NA	TRBV7-9	TRBD1	TRBJ2-2	CASSQGAGELFF	TGTGCCAGCAGCCAGGGGGCCGGGGAGCTGTTTTTT
NA	TRBV2	TRBD1	TRBJ1-1	CASSKTGDNTEAFF	TGTGCCAGCAGTAAAACAGGGGATAACACTGAAGCTTTCTTT